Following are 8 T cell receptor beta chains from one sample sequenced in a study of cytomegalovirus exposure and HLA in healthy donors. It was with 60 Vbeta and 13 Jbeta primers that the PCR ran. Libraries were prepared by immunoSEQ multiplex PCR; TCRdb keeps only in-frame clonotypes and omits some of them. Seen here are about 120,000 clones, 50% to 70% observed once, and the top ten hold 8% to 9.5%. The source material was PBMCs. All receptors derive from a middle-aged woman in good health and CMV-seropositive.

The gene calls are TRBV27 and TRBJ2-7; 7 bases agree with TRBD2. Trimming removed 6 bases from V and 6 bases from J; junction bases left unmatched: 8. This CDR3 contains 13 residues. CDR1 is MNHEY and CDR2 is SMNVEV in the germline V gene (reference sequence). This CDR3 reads CASRNSAGAEQYF. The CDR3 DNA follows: TGTGCCAGCAGAAATAGCGCGGGAGCCGAGCAGTACTTC.

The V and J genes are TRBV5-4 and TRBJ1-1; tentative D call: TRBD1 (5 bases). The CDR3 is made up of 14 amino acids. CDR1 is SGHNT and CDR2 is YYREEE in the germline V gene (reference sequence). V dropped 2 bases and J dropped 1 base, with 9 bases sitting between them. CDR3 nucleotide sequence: TGTGCCAGCAGCTTATCCAGGGCGAACACTGAAGCTTTCTTT. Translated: CASSLSRANTEAFF.

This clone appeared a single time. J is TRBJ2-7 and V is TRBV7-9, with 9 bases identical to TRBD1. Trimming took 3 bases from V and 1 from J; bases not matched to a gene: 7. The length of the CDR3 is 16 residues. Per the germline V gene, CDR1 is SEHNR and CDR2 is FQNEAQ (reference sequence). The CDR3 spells CASSLLGQGRSYEQYF. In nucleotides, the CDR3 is TGTGCCAGCAGCTTGCTTGGACAGGGGAGGTCCTACGAGCAGTACTTC. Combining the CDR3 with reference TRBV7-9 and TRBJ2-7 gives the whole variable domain DTGVSQNPRHKITKRGQNVTFRCDPISEHNRLYWYRQTLGQGPEFLTYFQNEAQLEKSRLLSDRFSAERPKGSFSTLEIQRTEQGDSAMYLCASSLLGQGRSYEQYFGPGTRLTVT.

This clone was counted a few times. The CDR3 DNA follows: TGTGCCAGCAGCTTAGAGACAGGACGGAACACCGGGGAGCTGTTTTTT. Translating it yields CASSLETGRNTGELFF. The chain combines TRBV7-7 with TRBJ2-2, with D tentatively TRBD1 (6 bases). This CDR3 comprises 16 residues. Between the trimmed V and J ends, which lost 1 base and 1 base, there was a span of 10 bases. CDR1 is SSHAT, CDR2 FNYEAQ, per germline (reference sequence). The full variable domain, its missing parts supplied by reference TRBV7-7 and TRBJ2-2, is GAGVSQSPRYKVTKRGQDVTLRCDPISSHATLYWYQQALGQGPEFLTYFNYEAQPDKSGLPSDRFSAERPEGSISTLTIQRTEQRDSAMYRCASSLETGRNTGELFFGEGSRLTVL.

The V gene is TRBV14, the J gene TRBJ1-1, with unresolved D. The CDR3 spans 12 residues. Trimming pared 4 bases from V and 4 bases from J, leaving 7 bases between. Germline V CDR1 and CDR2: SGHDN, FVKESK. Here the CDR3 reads CASSPGRTEAFF. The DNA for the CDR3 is TGTGCCAGCAGCCCCGGTCGCACTGAAGCTTTCTTT.

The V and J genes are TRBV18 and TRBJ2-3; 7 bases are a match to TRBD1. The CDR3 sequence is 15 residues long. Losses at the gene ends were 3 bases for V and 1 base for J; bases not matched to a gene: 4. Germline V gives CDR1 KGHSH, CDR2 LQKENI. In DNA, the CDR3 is TGTGCCAGCTCACCCAACAGGGGCGGCACAGATACGCAGTATTTT. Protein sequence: CASSPNRGGTDTQYF.

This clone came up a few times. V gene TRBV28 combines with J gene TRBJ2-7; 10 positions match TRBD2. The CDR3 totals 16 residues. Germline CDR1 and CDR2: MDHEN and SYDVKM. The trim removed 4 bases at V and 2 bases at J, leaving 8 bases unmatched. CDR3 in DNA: TGTGCCAGCAGTTGGGACCTAGCGGGAGACGCCTACGAGCAGTACTTC. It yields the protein CASSWDLAGDAYEQYF.

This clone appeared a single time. CDR3 in DNA: TGTGCCAGCAGCCAAGATACGGTAGGTAGCTCAGGACTAGCGGGAGGTCCACCACTCTACGAGCAGTACTTC. It specifies CASSQDTVGSSGLAGGPPLYEQYF. The chain recombines TRBV14 with TRBJ2-7, with 14 bases aligning to TRBD2. Germline-derived CDR1 and CDR2 are SGHDN and FVKESK. J lost 3 bases, V lost 0 bases, and 25 bases had no gene match. CDR3 length equals 24 residues.